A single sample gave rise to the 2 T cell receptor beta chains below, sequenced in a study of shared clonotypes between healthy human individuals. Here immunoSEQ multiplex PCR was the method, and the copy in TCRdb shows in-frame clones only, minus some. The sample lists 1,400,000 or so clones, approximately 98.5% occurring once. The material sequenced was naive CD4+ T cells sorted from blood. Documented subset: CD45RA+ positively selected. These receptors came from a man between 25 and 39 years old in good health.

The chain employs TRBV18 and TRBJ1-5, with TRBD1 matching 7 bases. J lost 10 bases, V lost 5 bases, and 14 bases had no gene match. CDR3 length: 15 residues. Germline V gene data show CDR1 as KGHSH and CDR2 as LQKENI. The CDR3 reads CASSSARGASNPQHF. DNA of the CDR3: TGTGCCAGCTCATCCGCCAGGGGGGCATCTAATCCCCAGCATTTT.

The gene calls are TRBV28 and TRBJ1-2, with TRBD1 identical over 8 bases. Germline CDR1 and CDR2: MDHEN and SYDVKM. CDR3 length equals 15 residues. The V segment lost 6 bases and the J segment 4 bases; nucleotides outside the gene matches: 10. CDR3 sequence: CASSSGQGQIYGYTF. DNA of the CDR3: TGTGCCAGCAGCTCCGGACAGGGTCAGATCTATGGCTACACCTTC.